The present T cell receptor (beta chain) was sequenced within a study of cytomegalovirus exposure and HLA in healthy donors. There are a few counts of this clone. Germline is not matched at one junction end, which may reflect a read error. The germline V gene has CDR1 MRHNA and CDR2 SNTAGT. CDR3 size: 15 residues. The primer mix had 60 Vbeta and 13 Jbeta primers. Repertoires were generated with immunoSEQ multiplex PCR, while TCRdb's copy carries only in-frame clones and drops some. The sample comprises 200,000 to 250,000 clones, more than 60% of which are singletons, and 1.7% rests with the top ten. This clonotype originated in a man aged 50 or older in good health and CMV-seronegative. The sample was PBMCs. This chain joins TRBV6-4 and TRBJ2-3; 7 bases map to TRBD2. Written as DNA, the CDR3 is TGTGCCAGCAGTGAAATGACGGGGGGTGCGGATACGCCGTATTTT. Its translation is CASSEMTGGADTPYF.